These 21 T cell receptor beta chains were sequenced from one sample in a study of T-cell memory formation after mild COVID-19. TCRdb reprocessed the 5' RACE reads via MiXCR and lists one record per CDR3 protein. This repertoire shows about half a million distinct CDR3 sequences, 18% found once; its top ten account for around an eighth. Sequencing was performed on PBMCs or a T cell subset sorted from them (not recorded which). The receptors were gathered from an adult woman who had mild COVID-19 (a few samples of this study predate the infection). Cell type and time point are not known.

The chain carries TRBV20-1 and TRBJ2-7, with D possibly TRBD1 on 6 matching bases. The CDR3 spans 13 residues. CDR1 is DFQATT and CDR2 is SNEGSKA in the germline V gene (reference sequence). V was shortened by 5 bases and J by 3 bases, with 14 bases between the two germline ends. CDR3 amino acids: CSAEKDSHYEQYF. CDR3 DNA: TGCAGTGCTGAAAAGGACAGCCACTACGAGCAGTACTTC.

This chain links TRBV18 with TRBJ1-2; tentatively, D is TRBD1 (5 bases). This CDR3 is built from 15 residues. Trimming cost V 2 bases and J 4 bases, with 14 bases left between them. Germline V CDR1 and CDR2: KGHSH, LQKENI. The CDR3 sequence: CASSPYDSLSYGYTF. CDR3 sequence (DNA): TGTGCCAGCTCACCATACGACAGCCTTTCCTATGGCTACACCTTC.

This rearrangement joins TRBV12-3 or TRBV12-4 to TRBJ2-3, with 11 bases lining up with TRBD2. With 5 bases clipped from V and 4 bases from J, the junction kept 2 bases outside the gene matches. This CDR3 is built from 14 residues. The CDR3 DNA reads TGTGCCAGCAGTCCTAGCGGGAGGTCAGATACGCAGTATTTT. Protein sequence: CASSPSGRSDTQYF.

The CDR3, as DNA: TGCGCCAGCAGCTTTATAGGGACCACTGAAGCTTTCTTT. This codes for CASSFIGTTEAFF. The chain recombines TRBV5-1 with TRBJ1-1, with D possibly matching TRBD1 (5 bases). Germline V gives CDR1 SGHRS, CDR2 YFSETQ. The V end was cut by 2 bases, the J end by 4 bases, with 9 bases between. This CDR3 contains 13 residues. The full variable domain, with the rest looked up from reference TRBV5-1 and TRBJ1-1, is KAGVTQTPRYLIKTRGQQVTLSCSPISGHRSVSWYQQTPGQGLQFLFEYFSETQRNKGNFPGRFSGRQFSNSRSEMNVSTLELGDSALYLCASSFIGTTEAFFGQGTRLTVV.

V is TRBV5-1 and J is TRBJ2-7; 7 positions agree with TRBD2. The CDR3 runs 16 residues. In germline, CDR1 is SGHRS, CDR2 YFSETQ. V was clipped by 0 bases and J by 0 bases; unmatched bases: 6. For the CDR3, the DNA is TGCGCCAGCAGCTTGGGGTGGGGACTAAGCTCCTACGAGCAGTACTTC. Protein sequence: CASSLGWGLSSYEQYF.

The gene calls are TRBV30 and TRBJ2-7; a weak D match, TRBD2 (5 bases). The germline V and J ends were trimmed by 2 bases and 3 bases, with 14 bases remaining between them. The CDR3 runs 14 residues. Per the germline V gene, CDR1 is GTSNPN and CDR2 is SVGIG (reference sequence). The CDR3 here is CAWSFTPRGYEQYF. The CDR3 coding sequence is TGTGCCTGGAGTTTCACTCCCCGGGGCTACGAGCAGTACTTC. Combining the CDR3 with reference TRBV30 and TRBJ2-7 gives the whole variable domain SQTIHQWPATLVQPVGSPLSLECTVEGTSNPNLYWYRQAAGRGLQLLFYSVGIGQISSEVPQNLSASRPQDRQFILSSKKLLLSDSGFYLCAWSFTPRGYEQYFGPGTRLTVT.

This chain links TRBV6-2 or TRBV6-3 with TRBJ1-1, with D perhaps TRBD1 (5 bases). The CDR3 length is 14 residues. Germline V gives CDR1 MNHEY, CDR2 SVGEGT. Trimming removed 7 bases from V and 4 bases from J, with 16 bases in between. CDR3 region: CASIPQGTGTEAFF. The DNA for the CDR3 is TGTGCCAGCATCCCCCAGGGAACGGGCACTGAAGCTTTCTTT.

The chain links TRBV7-2 to TRBJ2-7, with 11 bases that match TRBD2. Trimming at V came to 6 bases and at J to 0 bases, leaving 7 bases not matched to a gene. The CDR3 contains 16 residues. Germline V gene sequence: CDR1 SGHTA, CDR2 FQGNSA. The CDR3 bases are TGTGCCAGCAGATATAGCGGGAGGGGGAGCTCCTACGAGCAGTACTTC. Its protein product is CASRYSGRGSSYEQYF.

The gene calls are TRBV7-3 and TRBJ2-7; D is perhaps TRBD2 (7 bases). The CDR3 runs 15 residues. Trimming left V 5 bases short and J 2 bases short, with 16 bases between. Germline lookup yields CDR1 SGHTA and CDR2 FQGTGA. The CDR3 nucleotides are TGTGCCAGCAGCCTGGAAGGGGGGGCCCCCTACGAGCAGTACTTC. Protein: CASSLEGGAPYEQYF.

The CDR3 DNA follows: TGTGCCAGCAGTTCAGGGGGCGGTGGGACCCAGTACTTC. Encoded protein: CASSSGGGGTQYF. V gene TRBV12-3 or TRBV12-4 combines with J gene TRBJ2-5; 8 nucleotides align to TRBD1. The CDR3 is 13 amino acids. J gave up 7 bases and V 4 bases, and 5 bases lay outside the gene matches.

The chain combines TRBV6-2 or TRBV6-3 with TRBJ2-5; the D gene is possibly TRBD1 (6 bases). Trimming stripped 6 bases from V and 10 bases from J, with 15 bases between. CDR3 length: 12 residues. Germline assignment: CDR1 MNHEY and CDR2 SVGEGT. The CDR3 DNA sequence: TGTGCCAGCAGCACAAACAGGGTCGACCAGTACTTC. Its protein product is CASSTNRVDQYF.

This clonotype was seen ten or more times. The V call is TRBV7-9, the J call TRBJ1-1; D gene unclear. Per the germline V gene, CDR1 is SEHNR and CDR2 is FQNEAQ (reference sequence). Between the trimmed V and J ends, which lost 5 bases and 0 bases, there was a span of 7 bases. This CDR3 comprises 13 residues. This CDR3 is CASSRIMNTEAFF. The CDR3 bases are TGTGCCAGCAGCAGGATTATGAACACTGAAGCTTTCTTT.

This clonotype was picked up a small number of times. The chain links TRBV3-1 to TRBJ1-1, with unresolved D. Trimming shortened V by 1 base and J by 5 bases, and 11 bases separated the two germline ends. CDR3 length: 14 residues. Per germline, CDR1 LGHDT and CDR2 YNNKEL (reference sequence). The CDR3 loop reads CASSQGTARTEAFF. The CDR3 nucleotides are TGTGCCAGCAGCCAAGGCACTGCGAGAACTGAAGCTTTCTTT.

This clonotype was seen at least ten times. The rearrangement uses TRBV5-1 and TRBJ1-1; 8 bases map to TRBD1. This CDR3 comprises 15 residues. V was pared by 1 base and J by 5 bases, with 7 bases of the junction left unmatched. The germline V gene encodes CDR1 SGHRS and CDR2 YFSETQ. The CDR3 coding sequence is TGCGCCAGCAGCTTGTCCCCCACAGGGGGAACTGAAGCTTTCTTT. This translates into CASSLSPTGGTEAFF.

This clonotype has only a few counts. CDR3 DNA: TGTGCCAGCAGCGTAGCTGCGGGTTTAACAGATACGCAGTATTTT. It specifies CASSVAAGLTDTQYF. The rearrangement links TRBV9 to TRBJ2-3; the D gene is possibly TRBD2 (5 bases). CDR3 length: 15 residues. V lost 0 bases to trimming and J lost 3 bases, with 11 bases between them. CDR1 SGDLS and CDR2 YYNGEE come from the germline V gene.

This clonotype appeared a few times. The rearrangement joins TRBV7-9 to TRBJ1-4, with 7 bases lining up with TRBD1. The J segment lost 3 bases and the V segment lost 5 bases, leaving 6 bases of the junction unmatched. This CDR3 region has 15 residues. From germline, CDR1 is SEHNR and CDR2 FQNEAQ (reference sequence). DNA of the CDR3: TGTGCCAGCAGCGCGTCGACAGGGCCTAATGAAAAACTGTTTTTT. This sequence encodes CASSASTGPNEKLFF. Combining the CDR3 with reference TRBV7-9 and TRBJ1-4 gives the whole variable domain DTGVSQNPRHKITKRGQNVTFRCDPISEHNRLYWYRQTLGQGPEFLTYFQNEAQLEKSRLLSDRFSAERPKGSFSTLEIQRTEQGDSAMYLCASSASTGPNEKLFFGSGTQLSVL.

The count of this clonotype is one. The V and J genes are TRBV7-9 and TRBJ1-5, with D tentatively TRBD1 (5 bases). This CDR3 is 14 amino acids long. Germline CDR1 SEHNR, CDR2 FQNEAQ (reference sequence). The germline V and J ends were trimmed by 5 bases and 4 bases, with 12 bases remaining between them. CDR3 protein: CASSGRGTNQPQHF. CDR3 nucleotides: TGTGCCAGCAGCGGGCGGGGCACAAATCAGCCCCAGCATTTT. Combining the CDR3 with reference TRBV7-9 and TRBJ1-5 gives the whole variable domain DTGVSQNPRHKITKRGQNVTFRCDPISEHNRLYWYRQTLGQGPEFLTYFQNEAQLEKSRLLSDRFSAERPKGSFSTLEIQRTEQGDSAMYLCASSGRGTNQPQHFGDGTRLSIL.

V gene TRBV20-1 combines with J gene TRBJ2-3; the D gene could be TRBD1 or TRBD2 (5 bases each). This CDR3 has 13 amino acids. Germline CDR1 is DFQATT and CDR2 is SNEGSKA (reference sequence). V lost 0 bases, J lost 3 bases, and 7 bases lay in between. The CDR3 protein is CSAREGTTDTQYF. Here the CDR3 DNA reads TGCAGTGCTAGAGAGGGGACGACAGATACGCAGTATTTT.

This clonotype was seen at least ten times. In DNA, the CDR3 is TGTGCCAGCGGCAGGGGAATCGAAAAACTGTTTTTT. This sequence encodes CASGRGIEKLFF. This sequence joins TRBV12-3 or TRBV12-4 and TRBJ1-4; the D gene is possibly TRBD1 (6 bases). Trimming stripped 8 bases from V and 8 bases from J, with 12 bases between. The CDR3 is 12 residues long.

The J gene is TRBJ1-3, the V gene TRBV5-1, with a weak D call TRBD1 (5 bases). This CDR3 region has 15 residues. In germline, CDR1 is SGHRS, CDR2 YFSETQ. Trimming removed 1 base from V and 4 bases from J, with 12 bases in between. The CDR3 is CASSLSGTHGNTIYF. The CDR3 bases are TGCGCCAGCAGCTTGTCGGGGACCCACGGAAACACCATATATTTT.

The chain recombines TRBV10-3 with TRBJ1-2; D is perhaps TRBD1 (6 bases). This CDR3 comprises 12 residues. The germline V and J ends were trimmed by 9 bases and 4 bases, with 12 bases remaining between them. Germline CDR1 reads ENHRY; CDR2 reads SYGVKD. The CDR3 spells CAIRGASYGYTF. In DNA, the CDR3 is TGTGCCATACGGGGGGCTAGCTATGGCTACACCTTC.